One sample yielded the 22 T cell receptor beta chains listed below, sequenced in a study of T cell responses to AZD1222 COVID-19 vaccine. Using immunoSEQ multiplex PCR, the repertoire was profiled, and TCRdb retains in-frame clones only, with some absent. Of around 160,000 clones in the sample, 70% to 90% were seen once. The sample here was peripheral blood, taken on day 0 of AZD1222 vaccination. The receptors here all came from an adult in good health.

The count of this clone is one. The chain is built from TRBV19 and TRBJ1-2, with D uncertain. V lost 6 bases and J lost 4, with 15 bases in between. CDR3 length equals 14 residues. Germline CDR1 LNHDA, CDR2 SQIVND (reference sequence). As DNA, the CDR3 is TGTGCCAGTAGGAGAGGAGGGCAGCTCTATGGCTACACCTTC. The encoded protein is CASRRGGQLYGYTF.

This clone was detected only once. The CDR3 is CASRRYGDNYGYTF. The DNA of the CDR3 is TGTGCCAGCAGGCGGTACGGGGATAACTATGGCTACACCTTC. This rearrangement joins TRBV7-2 to TRBJ1-2; D is unresolved. CDR1 and CDR2 (germline): SGHTA, FQGNSA. The length of the CDR3 is 14 residues. Trimming took 6 bases from V and 1 from J, leaving 12 bases between them.

As concerns this clone: Other DNA sequences of this sample code for an identical CDR3. The rearrangement uses TRBV2 and TRBJ1-5; 7 bases are a match to TRBD1. V was pared by 3 bases and J by 1 base, with 3 bases of the junction left unmatched. Germline assignment: CDR1 SNHLY and CDR2 FYNNEI. The CDR3 is made up of 15 amino acids. The CDR3 bases are TGTGCCAGCAGTGAGAGGGGGCTGAGCAATCAGCCCCAGCATTTT. Protein: CASSERGLSNQPQHF.

The chain has TRBV6-5 and TRBJ1-2; D may be TRBD1 (6 bases). Germline CDR1 is MNHEY and CDR2 is SVGAGI. CDR3 size: 15 residues. V was pared by 5 bases and J by 5 bases, with 18 bases between. This CDR3 reads CASSRTGTHSYGYTF. The CDR3 nucleotides are TGTGCCAGCAGTCGCACCGGGACACATTCTTATGGCTACACCTTC.

The chain links TRBV7-6 to TRBJ1-4; D is perhaps TRBD1 (5 bases). Trimming cost V 8 bases and J 0 bases, with 13 bases left between them. Looked up from germline, CDR1 is SGHVS and CDR2 is FNYEAQ. The CDR3 runs 15 residues. CDR3 bases: TGTGCCAGCGGTAGGGACTTTGCAACTAATGAAAAACTGTTTTTT. Amino acid sequence: CASGRDFATNEKLFF.

This clone occurred a few times. The chain combines TRBV7-2 with TRBJ2-3; D is unresolved. Germline lookup yields CDR1 SGHTA and CDR2 FQGNSA. Trimming pared 3 bases from V and 2 bases from J, leaving 6 bases between. The CDR3 spans 13 residues. This CDR3 reads CASSFGPTDTQYF. CDR3 sequence (DNA): TGTGCCAGCAGCTTTGGCCCCACAGATACGCAGTATTTT.

This chain joins TRBV7-2 and TRBJ1-3, with D tentatively TRBD1 (5 bases). This CDR3 comprises 14 residues. Trimming took off 7 bases at V and 0 bases at J, with 10 bases between the two ends. Germline loops: CDR1 SGHTA, CDR2 FQGNSA. CDR3 nucleotide sequence: TGTGCCAGCATAACAGGACCCTCTGGAAACACCATATATTTT. This gives the protein CASITGPSGNTIYF.

This rearrangement joins TRBV27 to TRBJ1-1, with TRBD1 identical over 7 bases. The CDR3 extends over 14 amino acids. V gave up 9 bases and J gave up 3 bases; unmatched junction bases: 10. The germline gives CDR1 MNHEY, CDR2 SMNVEV (reference sequence). CDR3 amino acids: CASMQGVKDTEAFF. The CDR3 DNA is TGTGCCAGTATGCAGGGGGTGAAAGACACTGAAGCTTTCTTT.

V gene TRBV29-1 combines with J gene TRBJ2-1; 11 bases line up with TRBD2. The junction had 5 bases not matched to a gene; V was cut back by 7 bases and J by 3 bases. Germline V CDR1 and CDR2: SQVTM, ANQGSEA. The CDR3 has 14 amino acids. The CDR3 sequence: CSAPSGRLYNEQFF. The CDR3 nucleotides are TGCAGCGCCCCTAGCGGGAGGCTCTACAATGAGCAGTTCTTC.

This chain connects TRBV4-1 to TRBJ1-1; D is possibly TRBD1 (5 bases). Looked up from germline, CDR1 is MGHRA and CDR2 is YSYEKL. V was trimmed by 2 bases and J by 4 bases, leaving 17 bases between them. The CDR3 covers 16 residues. The CDR3 loop is CASSQTPTVRGTEAFF. The DNA of the CDR3 is TGCGCCAGCAGCCAAACTCCGACAGTGAGGGGCACTGAAGCTTTCTTT.

The gene calls are TRBV6-6 and TRBJ1-4; D ambiguous. The CDR3 contains 13 residues. V was pared by 8 bases and J by 4 bases, with 11 bases between. CDR1 and CDR2 (germline): MNHNY, SVGAGI (reference sequence). CDR3 sequence reads: CASRSGVNEKLFF. The CDR3 region has the DNA TGTGCCAGCCGTAGTGGTGTTAATGAAAAACTGTTTTTT.

The count of this clone is one. This chain uses TRBV6-1 with TRBJ2-7; the D is unclear. V dropped 0 bases and J dropped 2 bases, with 5 bases sitting between them. The CDR3 is 13 residues long. Germline V gene sequence: CDR1 MNHNS, CDR2 SASEGT. In DNA form, the CDR3 reads TGTGCCAGCAGTGAAGCAATCGCCTACGAGCAGTACTTC. This translates into CASSEAIAYEQYF.

J is TRBJ2-2 and V is TRBV6-1; TRBD2 matches 10 bases. V was clipped by 8 bases and J by 6 bases; unmatched bases: 3. The CDR3 consists of 13 residues. The germline CDR1 and CDR2 sequences are MNHNS and SASEGT. CDR3 sequence (DNA): TGTGCCAGCCTAGCGGGAGAGGCCGGGGAGCTGTTTTTT. Its protein product is CASLAGEAGELFF.

This chain links TRBV3-1 (or the pseudogene TRBV3-2) with TRBJ2-1; D gene unclear. CDR1 and CDR2 from the germline V gene are LGHDT and YNNKEL (reference sequence). V lost 4 bases and J 0 bases, leaving 10 bases between the germline ends. CDR3 size: 15 residues. This chain's CDR3 is CASSLTLSSYNEQFF. The DNA of the CDR3 is TGTGCCAGCAGCCTGACTCTGAGCTCCTACAATGAGCAGTTCTTC.

This clone was seen more than once but under ten times. The chain recombines TRBV5-1 with TRBJ1-2, with TRBD1 identical over 7 bases. Germline V CDR1 and CDR2: SGHRS, YFSETQ. V gave up 3 bases and J gave up 7 bases; unmatched junction bases: 9. The CDR3 spans 14 residues. The CDR3 DNA reads TGCGCCAGCAGCTCAATCGACAGGGCGGGTGGCTACACCTTC. Its protein is CASSSIDRAGGYTF.

This chain connects TRBV3-1 (or the pseudogene TRBV3-2) to TRBJ2-3; D is perhaps TRBD1 or TRBD2 (5 bases each). The CDR3 loop spans 15 amino acids. V lost 6 bases and J lost 1, with 14 bases in between. In germline, CDR1 is LGHDT, CDR2 YNNKEL (reference sequence). The CDR3: CASRSTRGRTDTQYF. Written as DNA, the CDR3 is TGTGCCAGCAGGTCCACGAGGGGCCGCACAGATACGCAGTATTTT.

V and J are TRBV19 and TRBJ2-1; 7 nucleotides agree with TRBD2. J lost 1 base, V lost 7 bases, and 4 bases had no gene match. Germline lookup yields CDR1 LNHDA and CDR2 SQIVND (reference sequence). The CDR3 loop spans 14 amino acids. In DNA, the CDR3 is TGTGCCAGTAAGATTAGCGGGTCCTACAATGAGCAGTTCTTC. Its protein is CASKISGSYNEQFF.

As regards this clone: This specimen includes other DNA sequences encoding the same CDR3. This sequence joins TRBV30 and TRBJ1-2; D unresolved. Germline lookup yields CDR1 GTSNPN and CDR2 SVGIG (reference sequence). This CDR3 region has 14 residues. Trimming cost V 0 bases and J 2 bases, with 10 bases left between them. CDR3 residues: CAWSVYRANYGYTF. The CDR3 DNA reads as TGTGCCTGGAGTGTCTACAGAGCCAACTATGGCTACACCTTC.

The gene calls are TRBV18 and TRBJ2-2, with 11 bases matching TRBD2. Looked up from germline, CDR1 is KGHSH and CDR2 is LQKENI. With V trimmed by 4 bases and J by 2 bases, 9 bases remained unmatched. This CDR3 is 18 amino acids long. CDR3 in amino acids: CASSRRGTSGGNTGELFF. The CDR3 DNA reads TGTGCCAGCTCACGGCGGGGGACTAGCGGAGGCAACACCGGGGAGCTGTTTTTT.

J is TRBJ2-1 and V is TRBV9; TRBD2 matches 9 bases. V shed 0 bases and J 6 bases; nucleotides not matched to a gene: 4. CDR1 and CDR2 from the germline V gene are SGDLS and YYNGEE. The CDR3 has 15 amino acids. CDR3 in amino acids: CASSVGSGSSNEQFF. In DNA, the CDR3 is TGTGCCAGCAGCGTAGGTAGCGGGAGTTCCAATGAGCAGTTCTTC.

The rearrangement uses TRBV5-4 and TRBJ2-1, with D unclear. The length of the CDR3 is 13 residues. V lost 0 bases and J lost 10, with 11 bases in between. Germline V gene sequence: CDR1 SGHNT, CDR2 YYREEE (reference sequence). The CDR3 DNA sequence: TGTGCCAGCAGCTTGGTTCCAGGAAGGGAGCAGTTCTTC. This sequence encodes CASSLVPGREQFF. Combining the CDR3 with reference TRBV5-4 and TRBJ2-1 gives the whole variable domain ETGVTQSPTHLIKTRGQQVTLRCSSQSGHNTVSWYQQALGQGPQFIFQYYREEENGRGNFPPRFSGLQFPNYSSELNVNALELDDSALYLCASSLVPGREQFFGPGTRLTVL.

The chain has TRBV28 and TRBJ1-2; tentatively, D is TRBD1 (6 bases). The CDR3 loop spans 13 amino acids. Germline-derived CDR1 and CDR2 are MDHEN and SYDVKM. V was clipped by 2 bases and J by 6 bases, with 10 bases between them. The CDR3 loop is CASSLPTGNGYTF. The CDR3 region has the DNA TGTGCCAGCAGTTTACCCACAGGGAATGGCTACACCTTC.